The sequence of this T cell receptor (beta chain) was determined in a study of T cell responses to AZD1222 COVID-19 vaccine. From germline, CDR1 is SGHNT and CDR2 YYREEE (reference sequence). Trimming left V 3 bases short and J 5 bases short, with 17 bases between. The CDR3 contains 15 residues. Here immunoSEQ multiplex PCR was the method, and the copy in TCRdb shows in-frame clones only, minus some. Of approximately 140,000 clones in the sample, 90% were seen once. This specimen consisted of peripheral blood, obtained on day 0 of AZD1222 vaccination. The TCR sequence derives from an adult in good health. The genes are TRBV5-4 and TRBJ1-2, with a tentative D call TRBD1 (6 bases). CDR3 sequence (DNA): TGTGCCAGCAGCTCGCCGGACAGCAACGCTTATGGCTACACCTTC. It codes for CASSSPDSNAYGYTF. Variable domain in full (rest from reference TRBV5-4 and TRBJ1-2): ETGVTQSPTHLIKTRGQQVTLRCSSQSGHNTVSWYQQALGQGPQFIFQYYREEENGRGNFPPRFSGLQFPNYSSELNVNALELDDSALYLCASSSPDSNAYGYTFGSGTRLTVV.